The present T cell receptor beta chain was sequenced within a study of PD-1 blockade in classical Hodgkin lymphoma. Study conclusions and caveats: Complete responders' diversity at baseline resembled that of newly diagnosed patients. When nivolumab was started under 1 year after ASCT, patients were excluded. Compared with healthy donors, newly diagnosed patients reportedly showed lower baseline TCR diversity.

This clone was observed once. Its target is not known. The V end was cut by 6 bases, the J end by 5 bases, with 14 bases between. In germline, CDR1 is MNHEY, CDR2 SVGAGI. CDR3 length: 15 amino acids. Sequenced by immunoSEQ multiplex PCR; TCRdb stores in-frame clones only, minus some. The sample lists approximately 34,000 clones, 82% occurring once. Patients all relapsed after autologous stem cell transplantation, and there was variation in brentuximab vedotin exposure. This clonotype was obtained from a human donor with classical Hodgkin lymphoma. The chain combines TRBV6-5 with TRBJ1-6; perhaps TRBD1 as D (5 bases). The sample was peripheral blood mononuclear cells (PBMCs), taken at baseline. The CDR3 spells CASRLQRGDNSPLHF. CDR3 sequence (DNA): TGTGCCAGCAGGCTTCAACGGGGCGATAATTCACCCCTCCACTTT.